This T cell receptor beta chain came from a study of early T cells in non-severe SARS-CoV-2 infection. Study overall: RNA in bulk from unsorted whole blood was sequenced, and chains were unpaired.

This clonotype was seen at least ten times. The TCR library protocol was used to attach unique molecular identifiers. These identifiers were attached to individual cDNA molecules. Each CDR3 protein is one row after TCRdb ran MiXCR on the 5' RACE reads. The sample shows about 34,000 distinct CDR3 sequences, 5% to 6.5% of them seen only once. Trimming removed 3 bases from V and 6 bases from J; junction bases left unmatched: 5. The CDR3 is made up of 16 amino acids. From germline, CDR1 is SGHNT and CDR2 YYREEE (reference sequence). Sequenced sample: whole blood. The receptor was derived from an adult who was a healthcare worker with PCR-confirmed SARS-CoV-2 infection or an uninfected control (not recorded which). The gene calls are TRBV5-4 and TRBJ2-5; 16 nucleotides match TRBD2. This CDR3 reads CASSSGTSGGAQTQYF. The CDR3 nucleotides read TGTGCCAGCAGCTCCGGGACTAGCGGGGGGGCTCAGACCCAGTACTTC.